Included here is one T cell receptor (beta chain) sequence, with context. Its target antigen remains unknown. No qualities accompany the bases; no much larger clone lies one base away. TCRbeta CDR3 regions were amplified from genomic DNA by means of the immunoSEQ Assay, a bias-controlled multiplex PCR. On the study's bioinformatics: The number of nucleated cells in each sample was estimated by amplification of reference gene primers within the assay. To quantify the absolute abundance of each unique TCRbeta CDR3 rearrangement, sequence reads were collapsed and filtered. For each sample, productive Simpson clonality was calculated as the square root of Simpson's diversity index across productive rearrangements. TCRdb took this table from immuneACCESS and kept in-frame rearrangements with V and J called. Such tables lack part of the clones; where checked against another copy, unresolved V genes explain under half of the gap, and the rest is unexplained. That table gives V, J and clone size, and the DNA gave D and trimming. The sample has about 200,000 clones on record, about 88% of them singletons. Clones ranked in the top ten supply over 2.5% of the sample.

This entry comes from a study of blood T cell repertoires in COVID-19 (TCRdb year 2020). As for the study more broadly: The collaborator samples originated in the United States, Italy and Spain and spanned the acute and convalescent phases of COVID-19. Subjects who had been exposed to COVID-19, were actively infected with it, or had recovered from it provided the deeply sampled blood TCRbeta repertoires that made up the dataset. The prospective study material was composed of cDNA or gDNA derived from T cells, B-cell-depleted T cells, or PBMCs. Samples were obtained from the ongoing ImmuneRACE study (first 160 participants) and from 1,254 subjects provided by 6 global collaborators. The repertoires were released in a freely available public database intended as a resource for research on the immune response to SARS-CoV-2. HLA class I and class II types, where available, came from metadata supplied by the sample provider rather than from assay-based typing. The sample metadata nearly always contained a de-identified subject ID, COVID-19 status, age in years and sex.

The research as a whole found: Clinical and demographic metadata were provided uncurated, with the amount varying by source and participant.

Each collaborating institution followed its own protocols to collect whole blood in K2EDTA tubes. For TCRbeta analysis, collaborator samples were shipped as frozen whole blood, as isolated PBMCs, or as DNA extracted from either sample type. The sequenced sample consisted of peripheral blood. This sequence originates from a man aged 55 to 70 with acute or convalescent COVID-19.

The CDR3 protein sequence reads: CASSLFRDPTQPQHF. The DNA sequence is TGTGCCAGCAGCTTATTCAGGGATCCCACTCAGCCCCAGCATTTT. The sequence is built from TRBV7-6 and TRBJ1-5; possibly the D gene is TRBD1, per 5 matching bases. From the cysteine up to the phenylalanine, the CDR3 has a length of 15 residues. Only the CDR3 portion is preserved as DNA: 45 bases, with reading frame beginning at the first base. The V and J ends are trimmed by 2 bases and 6 bases, leaving 14 bases between them. Reading the germline V gene gives CDR1 SGHVS and CDR2 FNYEAQ.